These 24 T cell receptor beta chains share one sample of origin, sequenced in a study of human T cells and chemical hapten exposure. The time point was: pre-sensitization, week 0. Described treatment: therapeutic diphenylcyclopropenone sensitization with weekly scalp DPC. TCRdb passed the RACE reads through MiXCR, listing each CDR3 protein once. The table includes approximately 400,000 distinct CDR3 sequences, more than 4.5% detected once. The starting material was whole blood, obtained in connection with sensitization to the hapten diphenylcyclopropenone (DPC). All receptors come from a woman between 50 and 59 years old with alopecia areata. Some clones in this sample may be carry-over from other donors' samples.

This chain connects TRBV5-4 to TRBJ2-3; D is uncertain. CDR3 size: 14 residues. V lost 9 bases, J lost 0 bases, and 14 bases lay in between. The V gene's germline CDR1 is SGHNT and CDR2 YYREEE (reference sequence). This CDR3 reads CATRLGRSTDTQYF. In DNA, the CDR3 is TGTGCCACCAGACTGGGTAGGAGCACAGATACGCAGTATTTT.

The CDR3 sequence: CASSVGRGNYEQYF. For the CDR3, the DNA is TGTGCCAGCAGTGTCGGTAGAGGGAACTACGAGCAGTACTTC. The rearrangement links TRBV6-1 to TRBJ2-7, with D possibly TRBD2 on 5 matching bases. V was trimmed by 4 bases and J by 3 bases, leaving 13 bases between them. The CDR3 totals 14 residues. CDR1 and CDR2 from the germline V gene are MNHNS and SASEGT.

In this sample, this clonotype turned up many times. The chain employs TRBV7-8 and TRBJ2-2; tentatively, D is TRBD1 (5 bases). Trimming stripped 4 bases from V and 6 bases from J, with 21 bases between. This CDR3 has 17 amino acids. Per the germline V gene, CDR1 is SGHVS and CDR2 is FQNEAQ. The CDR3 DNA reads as TGTGCCAGCAGCTCCCTGCAAGGGGCACCCAGGTCCGGGGAGCTGTTTTTT. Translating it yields CASSSLQGAPRSGELFF.

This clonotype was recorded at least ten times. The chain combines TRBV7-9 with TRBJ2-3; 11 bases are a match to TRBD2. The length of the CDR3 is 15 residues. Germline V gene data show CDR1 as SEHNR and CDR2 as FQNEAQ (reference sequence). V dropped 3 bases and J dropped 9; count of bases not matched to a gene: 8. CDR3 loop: CASSLLAGGQGTQYF. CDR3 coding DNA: TGTGCCAGCAGCTTGTTAGCGGGAGGGCAGGGCACGCAGTATTTT.

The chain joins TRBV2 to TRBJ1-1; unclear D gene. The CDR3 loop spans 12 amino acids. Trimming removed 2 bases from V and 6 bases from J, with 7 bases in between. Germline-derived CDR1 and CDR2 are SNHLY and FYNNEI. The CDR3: CASSEPLSEAFF. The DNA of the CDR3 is TGTGCCAGCAGTGAACCCCTTTCTGAAGCTTTCTTT.

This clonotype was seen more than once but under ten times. CDR3 sequence reads: CASSLAGTSLSPEQFF. In nucleotides, the CDR3 is TGTGCCAGCAGCTTAGCGGGGACATCCCTCAGCCCTGAGCAGTTCTTC. The chain uses TRBV11-2 and TRBJ2-1, with D perhaps matching TRBD1 (6 bases). Germline V gives CDR1 SGHAT, CDR2 FQNNGV. The CDR3 is made up of 16 amino acids. The ends were cut back, 1 base at V and 9 bases at J, with 19 bases in the middle.

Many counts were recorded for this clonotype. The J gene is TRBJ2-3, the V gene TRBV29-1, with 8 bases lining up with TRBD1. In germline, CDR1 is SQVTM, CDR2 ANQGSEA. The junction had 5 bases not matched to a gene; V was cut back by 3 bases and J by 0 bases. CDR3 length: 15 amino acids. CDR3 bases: TGCAGCGTTGACCCGACAGGGGACAGCACAGATACGCAGTATTTT. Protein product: CSVDPTGDSTDTQYF.

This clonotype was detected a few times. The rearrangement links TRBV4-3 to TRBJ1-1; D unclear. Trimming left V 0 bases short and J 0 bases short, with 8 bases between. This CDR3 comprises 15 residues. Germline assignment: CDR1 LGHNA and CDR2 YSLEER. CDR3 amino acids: CASSQDGYLNTEAFF. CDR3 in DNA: TGCGCCAGCAGCCAAGATGGATATCTGAACACTGAAGCTTTCTTT.

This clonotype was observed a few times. The chain's CDR3 is CSARDSGIGTEAFF. The DNA for the CDR3 is TGCAGTGCTAGAGATTCAGGCATAGGGACTGAAGCTTTCTTT. The chain links TRBV20-1 to TRBJ1-1; D is uncertain. V dropped 0 bases and J dropped 5 bases, with 13 bases sitting between them. Germline V gene sequence: CDR1 DFQATT, CDR2 SNEGSKA (reference sequence). The CDR3 totals 14 residues.

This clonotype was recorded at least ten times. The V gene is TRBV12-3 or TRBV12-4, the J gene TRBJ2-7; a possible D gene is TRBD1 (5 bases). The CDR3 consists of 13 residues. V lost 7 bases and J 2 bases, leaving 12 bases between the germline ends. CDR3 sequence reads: CASTPSTAYEQYF. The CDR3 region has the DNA TGTGCCAGCACTCCCTCGACAGCCTACGAGCAGTACTTC.

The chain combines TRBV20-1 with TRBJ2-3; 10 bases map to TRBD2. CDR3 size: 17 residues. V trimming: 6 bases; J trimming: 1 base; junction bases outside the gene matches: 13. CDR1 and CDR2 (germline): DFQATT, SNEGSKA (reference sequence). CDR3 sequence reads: CSAPRLAGESRTDTQYF. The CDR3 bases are TGCAGTGCCCCCCGGCTAGCGGGAGAATCTCGCACAGATACGCAGTATTTT.

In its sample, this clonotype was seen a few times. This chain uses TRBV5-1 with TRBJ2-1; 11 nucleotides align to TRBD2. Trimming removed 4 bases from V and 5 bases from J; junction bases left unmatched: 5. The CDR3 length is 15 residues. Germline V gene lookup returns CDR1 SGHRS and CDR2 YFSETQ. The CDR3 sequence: CASSKGLAVNNEQFF. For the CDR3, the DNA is TGCGCCAGCAGCAAGGGACTAGCGGTGAACAATGAGCAGTTCTTC.

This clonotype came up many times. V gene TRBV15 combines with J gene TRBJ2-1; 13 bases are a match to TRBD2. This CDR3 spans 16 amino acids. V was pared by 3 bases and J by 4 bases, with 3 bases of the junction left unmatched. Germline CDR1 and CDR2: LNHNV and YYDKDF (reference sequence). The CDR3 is CATSRGLAGKYNEQFF. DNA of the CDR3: TGTGCCACCAGCAGGGGACTAGCGGGGAAATACAATGAGCAGTTCTTC.

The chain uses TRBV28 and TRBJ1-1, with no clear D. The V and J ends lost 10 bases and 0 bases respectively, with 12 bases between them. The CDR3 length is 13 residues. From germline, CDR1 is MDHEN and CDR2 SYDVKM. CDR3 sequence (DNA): TGTGCCACCGCAGATAATATGAACACTGAAGCTTTCTTT. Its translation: CATADNMNTEAFF.

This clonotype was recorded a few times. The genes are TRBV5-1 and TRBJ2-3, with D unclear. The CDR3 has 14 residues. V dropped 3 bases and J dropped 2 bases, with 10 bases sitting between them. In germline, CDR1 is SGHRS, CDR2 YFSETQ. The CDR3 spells CASSSRINTDTQYF. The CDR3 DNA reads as TGCGCCAGCAGCTCCCGAATCAACACAGATACGCAGTATTTT.

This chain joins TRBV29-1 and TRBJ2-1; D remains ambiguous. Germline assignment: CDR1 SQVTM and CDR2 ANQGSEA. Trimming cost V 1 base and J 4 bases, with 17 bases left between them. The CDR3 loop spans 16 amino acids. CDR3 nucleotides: TGCAGCGTTGAAGGGCACCCCCTAAAGATATACAATGAGCAGTTCTTC. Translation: CSVEGHPLKIYNEQFF.

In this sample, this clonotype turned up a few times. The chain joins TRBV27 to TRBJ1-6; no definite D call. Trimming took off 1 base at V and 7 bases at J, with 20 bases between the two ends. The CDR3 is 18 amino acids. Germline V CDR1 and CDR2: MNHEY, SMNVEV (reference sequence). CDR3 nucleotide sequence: TGTGCCAGCAGTTTATTCCTACCTAATGGACGGCGAAATTCACCCCTCCACTTT. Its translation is CASSLFLPNGRRNSPLHF.

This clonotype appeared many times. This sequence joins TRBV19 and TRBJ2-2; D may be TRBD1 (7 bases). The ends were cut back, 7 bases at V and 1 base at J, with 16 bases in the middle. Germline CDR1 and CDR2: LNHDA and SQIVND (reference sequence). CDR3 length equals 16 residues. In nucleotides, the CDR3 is TGTGCCAGTAATAGGGACAGACTAGAGAACACCGGGGAGCTGTTTTTT. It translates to CASNRDRLENTGELFF.

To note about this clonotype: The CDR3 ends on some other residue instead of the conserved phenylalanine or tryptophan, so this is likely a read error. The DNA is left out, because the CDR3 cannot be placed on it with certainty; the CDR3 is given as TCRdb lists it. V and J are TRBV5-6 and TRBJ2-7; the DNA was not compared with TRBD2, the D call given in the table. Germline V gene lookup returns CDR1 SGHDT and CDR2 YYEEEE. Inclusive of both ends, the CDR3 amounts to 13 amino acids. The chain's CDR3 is CASSPGTSGSSTL.

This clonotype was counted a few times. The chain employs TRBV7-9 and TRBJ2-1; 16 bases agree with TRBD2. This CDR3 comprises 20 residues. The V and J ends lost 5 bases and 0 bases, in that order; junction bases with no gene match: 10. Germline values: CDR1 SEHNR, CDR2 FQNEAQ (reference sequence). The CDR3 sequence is CASSRGTSGRVSSSYNEQFF. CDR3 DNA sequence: TGTGCCAGCAGCAGGGGGACTAGCGGGAGGGTGTCGAGCTCCTACAATGAGCAGTTCTTC. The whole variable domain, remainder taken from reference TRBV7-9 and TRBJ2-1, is DTGVSQNPRHKITKRGQNVTFRCDPISEHNRLYWYRQTLGQGPEFLTYFQNEAQLEKSRLLSDRFSAERPKGSFSTLEIQRTEQGDSAMYLCASSRGTSGRVSSSYNEQFFGPGTRLTVL.

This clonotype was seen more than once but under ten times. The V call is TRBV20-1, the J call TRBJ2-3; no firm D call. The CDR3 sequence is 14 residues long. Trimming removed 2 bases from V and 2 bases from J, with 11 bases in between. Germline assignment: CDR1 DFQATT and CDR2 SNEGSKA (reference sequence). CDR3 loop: CSARSLRHTDTQYF. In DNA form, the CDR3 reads TGCAGTGCTAGATCCTTGCGGCACACAGATACGCAGTATTTT.

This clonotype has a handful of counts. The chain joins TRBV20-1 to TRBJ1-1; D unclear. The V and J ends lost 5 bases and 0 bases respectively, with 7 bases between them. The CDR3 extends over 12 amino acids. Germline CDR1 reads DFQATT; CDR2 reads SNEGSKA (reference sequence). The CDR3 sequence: CSAFRLNTEAFF. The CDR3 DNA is TGCAGTGCTTTCCGACTGAACACTGAAGCTTTCTTT.

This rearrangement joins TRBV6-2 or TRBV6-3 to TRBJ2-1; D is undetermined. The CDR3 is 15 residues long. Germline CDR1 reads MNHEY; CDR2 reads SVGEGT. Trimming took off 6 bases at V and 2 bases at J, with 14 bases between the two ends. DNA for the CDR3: TGTGCCAGCAGCTCCAGGAGTGTGGCCTACAATGAGCAGTTCTTC. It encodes CASSSRSVAYNEQFF.

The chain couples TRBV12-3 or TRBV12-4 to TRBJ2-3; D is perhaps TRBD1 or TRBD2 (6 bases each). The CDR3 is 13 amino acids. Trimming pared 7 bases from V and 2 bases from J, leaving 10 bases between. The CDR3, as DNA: TGTGCCAGCACGGGGGCAGACACAGATACGCAGTATTTT. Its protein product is CASTGADTDTQYF.